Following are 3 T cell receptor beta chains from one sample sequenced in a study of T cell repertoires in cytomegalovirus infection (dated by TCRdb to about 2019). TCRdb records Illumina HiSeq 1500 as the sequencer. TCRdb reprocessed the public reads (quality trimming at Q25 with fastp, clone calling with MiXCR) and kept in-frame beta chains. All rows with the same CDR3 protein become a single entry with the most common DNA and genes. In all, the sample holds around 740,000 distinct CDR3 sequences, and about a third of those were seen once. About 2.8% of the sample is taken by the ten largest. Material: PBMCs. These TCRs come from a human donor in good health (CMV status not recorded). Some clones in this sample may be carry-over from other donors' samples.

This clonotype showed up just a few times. CDR3 amino acids: CAWSPRGIPFYEQYF. CDR3 DNA sequence: TGTGCCTGGAGTCCTCGGGGCATTCCTTTTTACGAGCAGTACTTC. The chain employs TRBV30 and TRBJ2-7, with D tentatively TRBD1 or TRBD2 (5 bases each). CDR1 GTSNPN and CDR2 SVGIG come from the germline V gene (reference sequence). The CDR3 has 15 amino acids. Between the trimmed V and J ends, which lost 2 bases and 4 bases, there was a span of 18 bases.

The CDR3 sequence: CASSLDVRDTQYF. The CDR3, as DNA: TGTGCCAGCAGCTTAGACGTCCGAGATACGCAGTATTTT. The V and J genes are TRBV7-9 and TRBJ2-3, with unresolved D. The ends were cut back, 1 base at V and 5 bases at J, with 7 bases in the middle. Germline V gives CDR1 SEHNR, CDR2 FQNEAQ (reference sequence). The CDR3 covers 13 residues.

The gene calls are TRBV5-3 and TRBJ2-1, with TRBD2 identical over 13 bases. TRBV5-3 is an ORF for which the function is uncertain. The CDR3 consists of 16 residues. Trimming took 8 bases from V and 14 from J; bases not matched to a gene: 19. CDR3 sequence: CASSPAAGTSGAPEFF. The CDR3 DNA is TGTGCCAGCAGCCCGGCGGCCGGGACTAGCGGGGCACCCGAGTTCTTC.